Here is one T cell receptor (beta chain) with its context. CDR3 length equals 14 residues. V was trimmed by 7 bases and J by 1 base, leaving 10 bases between them. Germline-derived CDR1 and CDR2 are LNHNV and YYDKDF (reference sequence). This entry comes from a study of T-cell memory formation after mild COVID-19. On the study more broadly: The two donors had largely donor-specific TCR clusters.

Using its own MiXCR run on the 5' RACE reads, TCRdb lists one record per CDR3 protein. The data contain roughly 350,000 distinct CDR3 sequences, roughly 21% of them seen just once; the ten biggest clones take up around 13%. This rearrangement joins TRBV15 to TRBJ2-2; D not certain. This receptor was obtained from an adult woman who had mild COVID-19 (a few samples of this study predate the infection). Cell type and time point are not known. The sample comprised PBMCs or a T cell subset sorted from them (not recorded which). The CDR3 sequence is CATTGLLNTGELFF. CDR3 DNA: TGTGCCACCACTGGGTTGCTGAACACCGGGGAGCTGTTTTTT.